What follows are 31 T cell receptor beta chains derived from one specimen sequenced in a study of blood T cells in healthy people across ages. Alongside a J-beta primer mix, a sample-barcoded 5' primer served in a second PCR lasting about 7 to 11 cycles. A single record per CDR3 protein comes from TCRdb applying MiXCR to the 5' RACE reads. The data hold approximately 850,000 distinct CDR3 sequences, with roughly 60% observed a single time. What was sequenced was blood. Receptor source: a man aged 25-45 years in good health.

The chain recombines TRBV7-2 with TRBJ2-1; D is unclear. Trimming removed 5 bases at V and 8 bases at J, with 16 bases between. Germline-derived CDR1 and CDR2 are SGHTA and FQGNSA. The CDR3 is made up of 14 amino acids. The CDR3 DNA reads as TGTGCCAGCAGCCAACGGACCCAACTCCATGAGCAGTTCTTC. This encodes CASSQRTQLHEQFF.

V gene TRBV29-1 combines with J gene TRBJ2-3; D is ambiguous. With 2 bases removed from V and 6 bases from J, the gap between germline ends came to 12 bases. CDR1 is SQVTM and CDR2 is ANQGSEA in the germline V gene. CDR3 length equals 13 residues. In nucleotides, the CDR3 is TGCAGCGTTGAACGGAACGGAGCCGATACGCAGTATTTT. This sequence encodes CSVERNGADTQYF.

CDR3 amino acids: CASSSGNGELFF. The DNA for the CDR3 is TGTGCCAGCAGCTCGGGGAACGGGGAGCTGTTTTTT. The chain recombines TRBV7-9 with TRBJ2-2, with D possibly matching TRBD2 (5 bases). The CDR3 has 12 residues. The V end was cut by 4 bases, the J end by 7 bases, with 7 bases between. Germline CDR1 SEHNR, CDR2 FQNEAQ (reference sequence).

A few counts support this clonotype. The rearrangement uses TRBV2 and TRBJ2-5; D is uncertain. Near its end, the DNA agrees better with TRBJ2-7, so the J call may be wrong. The CDR3 sequence is 13 residues long. CDR1 SNHLY and CDR2 FYNNEI come from the germline V gene. The CDR3 protein is CASSVAAGYEQYF. The CDR3 coding sequence is TGTGCCAGCAGCGTGGCCGCCGGGTACGAGCAGTACTTC.

The chain has TRBV7-2 and TRBJ2-1; D not certain. The CDR3 extends over 14 amino acids. Trimming removed 5 bases from V and 6 bases from J, with 14 bases in between. Per the germline V gene, CDR1 is SGHTA and CDR2 is FQGNSA. Written as DNA, the CDR3 is TGTGCCAGCAGCCCCCGAGTCATTGGCAATGAGCAGTTCTTC. Residues: CASSPRVIGNEQFF.

CDR3 sequence: CASNQVTETHYEQYF. In DNA, the CDR3 is TGTGCCAGCAACCAAGTAACGGAAACACACTACGAGCAGTACTTC. The chain joins TRBV28 to TRBJ2-7; D is unresolved. The CDR3 loop spans 15 amino acids. Trimming stripped 7 bases from V and 3 bases from J, with 19 bases between. The germline CDR1 and CDR2 sequences are MDHEN and SYDVKM.

The rearrangement uses TRBV5-4 and TRBJ1-4; the match to TRBD1 covers 7 bases. The CDR3 spans 13 residues. CDR1 and CDR2 (germline): SGHNT, YYREEE (reference sequence). V lost 9 bases to trimming and J lost 8 bases; unmatched junction nucleotides: 10. The CDR3 spells CAITDRVREKLFF. DNA for the CDR3: TGTGCCATTACCGACAGGGTACGCGAAAAACTGTTTTTT.

CDR3 nucleotide sequence: TGTGCCATCAGTGAAGGGGGACTCCTCAATGAGCAGTTCTTC. Its translation: CAISEGGLLNEQFF. The V gene is TRBV10-3, the J gene TRBJ2-1; tentatively, D is TRBD1 or TRBD2 (6 bases each). This CDR3 has 14 residues. Germline assignment: CDR1 ENHRY and CDR2 SYGVKD. Trimming cost V 3 bases and J 6 bases, with 12 bases left between them.

The genes are TRBV20-1 and TRBJ2-1; 10 bases map to TRBD2. Germline-derived CDR1 and CDR2 are DFQATT and SNEGSKA (reference sequence). The CDR3 totals 13 residues. V was pared by 8 bases and J by 9 bases, with 10 bases of the junction left unmatched. The CDR3 coding sequence is TGCAGTACATACCTAGCGGGAGAGGGTGAGCAGTTCTTC. Amino acid sequence: CSTYLAGEGEQFF.

This clonotype was counted between two and nine times. This chain uses TRBV28 with TRBJ2-3; D remains ambiguous. The CDR3 length is 13 residues. CDR1 is MDHEN, CDR2 SYDVKM, per germline. V shed 3 bases and J shed 3 bases, with 7 bases lying between them. For the CDR3, the DNA is TGTGCCAGCAGTTTGAAGCGTACAGATACGCAGTATTTT. Amino acids: CASSLKRTDTQYF.

V and J are TRBV20-1 and TRBJ2-5, with 11 bases lining up with TRBD1. V shed 3 bases, J shed 5 bases, and the junction held 5 bases outside the gene matches. The length of the CDR3 is 14 residues. The germline V gene encodes CDR1 DFQATT and CDR2 SNEGSKA (reference sequence). Here the CDR3 DNA reads TGCAGTGCTAGTTCGGACAGGGGGCTGGAGACCCAGTACTTC. Protein: CSASSDRGLETQYF.

The chain couples TRBV20-1 to TRBJ2-4, with 8 bases lining up with TRBD2. Germline CDR1 and CDR2: DFQATT and SNEGSKA (reference sequence). The CDR3 runs to 13 residues. J gave up 2 bases and V 6 bases, and 3 bases lay outside the gene matches. The CDR3 region has the DNA TGCAGTGCCCGGGGGGGAACCAAAAACATTCAGTACTTC. It translates to CSARGGTKNIQYF.

The chain combines TRBV18 with TRBJ2-7; 7 bases map to TRBD2. The CDR3 covers 16 residues. Germline loops: CDR1 KGHSH, CDR2 LQKENI. Trimming cost V 1 base and J 2 bases; bases outside gene matches: 8. Written as DNA, the CDR3 is TGTGCCAGCTCACCACAAGGCGGGAGACCTCCCTACGAGCAGTACTTC. It encodes CASSPQGGRPPYEQYF.

The chain has TRBV7-2 and TRBJ2-3, with D uncertain. V was trimmed by 6 bases and J by 4 bases, leaving 11 bases between them. The CDR3 spans 13 residues. Germline V gene lookup returns CDR1 SGHTA and CDR2 FQGNSA. CDR3 region: CASRPRSADTQYF. CDR3 nucleotide sequence: TGTGCCAGCAGACCCCGCTCGGCAGATACGCAGTATTTT.

The chain joins TRBV4-2 to TRBJ1-1; D remains ambiguous. The V end lost 0 bases, the J end lost 3 bases, and 5 bases lay between the germline ends. The V gene's germline CDR1 is LGHNA and CDR2 YNFKEQ. This CDR3 has 13 amino acids. Here the CDR3 reads CASSQDKDTEAFF. CDR3 DNA: TGTGCCAGCAGCCAAGATAAGGACACTGAAGCTTTCTTT.

This chain joins TRBV12-3 or TRBV12-4 and TRBJ1-2; D is unresolved. This CDR3 is built from 13 residues. Trimming stripped 6 bases from V and 4 bases from J, with 12 bases between. CDR3 sequence (DNA): TGTGCCAGCAGACATTCGCCGGTCTATGGCTACACCTTC. Encoded protein: CASRHSPVYGYTF.

This clonotype showed up just a few times. This chain connects TRBV25-1 to TRBJ2-3; possibly TRBD1 or TRBD2 for D (5 bases each). The CDR3 contains 13 residues. Germline CDR1 MGHDK, CDR2 SYGVNS. Trimming removed 4 bases at V and 6 bases at J, with 11 bases between. The CDR3 DNA sequence: TGTGCCAGCAGTGTTGGGGGAGTGGATACGCAGTATTTT. Protein: CASSVGGVDTQYF.

The chain carries TRBV7-9 and TRBJ2-6, with D possibly being TRBD1 (6 bases). Trimming took 5 bases from V and 0 from J, leaving 11 bases between them. The germline V gene has CDR1 SEHNR and CDR2 FQNEAQ (reference sequence). This CDR3 is 16 amino acids long. In nucleotides, the CDR3 is TGTGCCAGCAGCCCAACAGGGCCCTCTGGGGCCAACGTCCTGACTTTC. This translates into CASSPTGPSGANVLTF.

V gene TRBV4-1 combines with J gene TRBJ1-2; 7 bases fit TRBD1. The V and J ends lost 0 bases and 2 bases, in that order; junction bases with no gene match: 9. Germline CDR1 and CDR2: MGHRA and YSYEKL. This CDR3 has 17 amino acids. CDR3 protein: CASSQDRDSNHNYGYTF. CDR3 nucleotides: TGCGCCAGCAGCCAAGATAGGGACAGTAACCACAACTATGGCTACACCTTC.

The chain employs TRBV28 and TRBJ1-2, with D perhaps matching TRBD1 (6 bases). Germline CDR1 and CDR2: MDHEN and SYDVKM. CDR3 length equals 16 residues. V dropped 5 bases and J dropped 4 bases, with 20 bases sitting between them. CDR3 bases: TGTGCCAGCAGTCTATCGCCACAGGGCCGTCCCTATGGCTACACCTTC. Protein sequence: CASSLSPQGRPYGYTF.

This clonotype has just one count. The rearrangement uses TRBV7-9 and TRBJ2-2; possibly TRBD1 for D (6 bases). The germline V gene encodes CDR1 SEHNR and CDR2 FQNEAQ (reference sequence). This CDR3 is 15 amino acids long. The ends were cut back, 4 bases at V and 4 bases at J, with 13 bases in the middle. In nucleotides, the CDR3 is TGTGCCAGCAGCTCTACAACAGGGTCCACCGGGGAGCTGTTTTTT. Its protein is CASSSTTGSTGELFF.

In DNA form, the CDR3 reads TGTGCCAGCGGGACGCGGTCCTACGAGCAGTACTTC. It is translated as CASGTRSYEQYF. The chain recombines TRBV7-2 with TRBJ2-7, with D perhaps matching TRBD1 or TRBD2 (5 bases each). Trimming removed 8 bases from V and 1 base from J, with 9 bases in between. The CDR3 is 12 residues long. Germline V lookup: CDR1 SGHTA, CDR2 FQGNSA.

The V and J genes are TRBV12-3 or TRBV12-4 and TRBJ2-1, with D maybe TRBD1 (6 bases). Trimming pared 10 bases from V and 3 bases from J, leaving 16 bases between. This CDR3 region has 14 residues. The CDR3 DNA reads as TGTGCCATACAAAGGGGGTCACACTACAATGAGCAGTTCTTC. Translation gives CAIQRGSHYNEQFF.

As to this clonotype: This may come from a read error, since a much larger clone is one base off. The V and J genes are TRBV20-1 and TRBJ2-7; TRBD2 is a possible D gene (5 bases). The CDR3 sequence is 16 residues long. V lost 5 bases to trimming and J lost 1 base, with 21 bases between them. Germline V lookup: CDR1 DFQATT, CDR2 SNEGSKA (reference sequence). In nucleotides, the CDR3 is TGCAGTGCTTCTCCCAACAAACCTCTAGCTTCCTACGAGCAGTACTTC. It translates to CSASPNKPLASYEQYF.

The V and J genes are TRBV3-1 and TRBJ2-1; perhaps TRBD1 as D (6 bases). CDR3 length: 14 residues. Germline V lookup: CDR1 LGHDT, CDR2 YNNKEL (reference sequence). V was shortened by 3 bases and J by 7 bases, with 13 bases between the two germline ends. CDR3 sequence reads: CASSQLRGMNEQFF. The CDR3 DNA follows: TGTGCCAGCAGCCAGCTGAGGGGGATGAATGAGCAGTTCTTC.

The rearrangement uses TRBV14 and TRBJ2-1; TRBD2 matches at 10 bases. The CDR3 loop spans 15 amino acids. CDR1 and CDR2 from the germline V gene are SGHDN and FVKESK. Trimming took 4 bases from V and 6 from J; bases not matched to a gene: 6. Written as DNA, the CDR3 is TGTGCCAGCAGCCCCGTAGCGGGAGGTTCCAATGAGCAGTTCTTC. Translating it yields CASSPVAGGSNEQFF.

The gene calls are TRBV4-3 and TRBJ2-1; D is tentatively TRBD1 or TRBD2 (6 bases each). The V gene's germline CDR1 is LGHNA and CDR2 YSLEER. V was cut by 0 bases and J by 1 base, with 16 bases left in between. The CDR3 is 18 residues long. The CDR3 loop reads CASSQEGIGGGSYNEQFF. CDR3 bases: TGCGCCAGCAGCCAAGAGGGAATAGGGGGAGGATCCTACAATGAGCAGTTCTTC.

The rearrangement joins TRBV9 to TRBJ2-2; possibly TRBD2 for D (5 bases). V was trimmed by 4 bases and J by 3 bases, leaving 13 bases between them. Germline V gene lookup returns CDR1 SGDLS and CDR2 YYNGEE. This CDR3 is built from 15 residues. In DNA, the CDR3 is TGTGCCAGCAGCCCAACGGCGGGCTACACCGGGGAGCTGTTTTTT. Translated: CASSPTAGYTGELFF.

This clonotype was recorded many times. This chain joins TRBV29-1 and TRBJ2-7; TRBD2 is a possible D gene (5 bases). This CDR3 contains 14 residues. Trimming took 0 bases from V and 2 from J, leaving 11 bases between them. The V gene's germline CDR1 is SQVTM and CDR2 ANQGSEA. In nucleotides, the CDR3 is TGCAGCGTTGAAGATCGTCCGGGAACCTACGAGCAGTACTTC. This gives the protein CSVEDRPGTYEQYF.

This chain joins TRBV4-1 and TRBJ2-7, with 9 bases fitting TRBD1. The V gene end was trimmed by 2 bases and the J gene end by 6 bases; junction bases not matched to a gene: 11. Germline loops: CDR1 MGHRA, CDR2 YSYEKL. The CDR3 covers 16 residues. This CDR3 is CASSQSLGDRVSEQYF. CDR3 bases: TGCGCCAGCAGCCAATCACTCGGGGACAGGGTCTCCGAGCAGTACTTC.

The rearrangement joins TRBV29-1 to TRBJ2-5, with 9 positions matching TRBD1. CDR3 length: 17 amino acids. The V and J ends lost 2 bases and 5 bases, in that order; junction bases with no gene match: 15. CDR1 is SQVTM and CDR2 is ANQGSEA in the germline V gene. The CDR3 coding sequence is TGCAGCGTTGAATTTAGGCCCGACAGGGGGAAATGGGAGACCCAGTACTTC. Residues: CSVEFRPDRGKWETQYF.